The TCR beta chain described here comes from a study of blood T cell repertoires in COVID-19. Study-level information: Acute and convalescent COVID-19 samples came from the United States, Italy and Spain. From T cells, B-cell-depleted T cells, or PBMCs came the material, which was cDNA or gDNA.

Assay: immunoSEQ multiplex PCR; the TCRdb copy retains only in-frame clones and omits some. The data contain roughly 150,000 clones, roughly four fifths of them singletons. Germline loops: CDR1 SGDLS, CDR2 YYNGEE. This CDR3 is built from 13 residues. With 4 bases removed from V and 1 base from J, the gap between germline ends came to 7 bases. The chain combines TRBV9 with TRBJ2-3, with D unclear. The sequence was collected from a human donor with acute or convalescent COVID-19. The donor label of this sample is uncertain. Source material: peripheral blood. The CDR3 here is CASSPSGTDTQYF. The DNA for the CDR3 is TGTGCCAGCAGCCCTAGTGGCACAGATACGCAGTATTTT.